The clone carrying this T cell receptor beta chain appeared many times. Its specificity is not known. These data originate in a study of regulatory T cells in long-lasting Graves disease. The study's findings and limits: Favored usage of TRBV28, TRBJ1-2 and TRBJ2-5 was recorded in persistent disease. Samples came from peripheral blood alone, without thyroid tissue.

Library construction for TCR beta used iRepertoire HTBI primers and Arm-PCR of CDR3 regions. One entry per CDR3 protein results from TCRdb running MiXCR on the multiplex PCR reads. The sample has under 500,000 distinct CDR3 sequences, 20% to 25% seen once. Sample time point: persistent/refractory GD, antithyroid drugs over 5 years with positive TRAb. From PBMCs, RNA was extracted and then used to make the TCR library. CDR3 length: 13 residues. Germline loops: CDR1 DFQATT, CDR2 SNEGSKA (reference sequence). V lost 4 bases and J lost 1, with 10 bases in between. This clonotype was sampled from a female donor with Graves disease. The V gene is TRBV20-1, the J gene TRBJ2-5; a possible D gene is TRBD2 (7 bases). This sample comprised peripheral blood mononuclear cells (PBMCs), obtained when the disease was refractory, from a patient treated with antithyroid drugs. In DNA form, the CDR3 reads TGCAGTGCTAAAGGGGGGGGCCAAGAGACCCAGTACTTC. It yields the protein CSAKGGGQETQYF.